This passage covers 25 T cell receptor beta chains from one sample sequenced in a study of vaccination and CD4 T cells after COVID-19. Regarding treatment: approximately 10-day PBMC culture with coronavirus spike peptide pools or control peptides (ViraFEST assay). Oncomine TCR Beta short-read sequencing was applied to DNA from cultured CD4+ T cells. TCRdb analysed the PCR reads with MiXCR anew, one entry per CDR3 protein. The table records approximately 13,000 distinct CDR3 sequences, 50% to 60% of them present only once. These TCRs are of unknown antigen specificity. Sequencing was done on a sample of CD4+ T cells from blood, cultured in vitro. These receptors were taken from a human donor who had recovered from COVID-19.

The rearrangement joins TRBV20-1 to TRBJ2-4; no reliable D call. The CDR3 loop spans 15 amino acids. The germline CDR1 and CDR2 sequences are DFQATT and SNEGSKA (reference sequence). V dropped 6 bases and J dropped 1 base, with 16 bases sitting between them. The CDR3 sequence: CSATSVTSAKNIQYF. The CDR3 DNA follows: TGCAGTGCCACCTCAGTCACCTCTGCCAAAAACATTCAGTACTTC.

This clonotype was picked up a small number of times. The genes are TRBV7-3 and TRBJ2-2, with 9 bases matching TRBD1. With V trimmed by 0 bases and J by 6 bases, 5 bases remained unmatched. Germline V lookup: CDR1 SGHTA, CDR2 FQGTGA. The CDR3 sequence is 16 residues long. The CDR3 DNA is TGTGCCAGCAGCTTAACGGGACAGGGAAGGCCCGGGGAGCTGTTTTTT. Its translation: CASSLTGQGRPGELFF.

V usage is TRBV21-1 and J usage is TRBJ2-7; no check of the table's D call, TRBD1, against the DNA was made. TRBV21-1 is reported as a pseudogene. This CDR3 has 16 amino acids. The CDR3 loop reads CASSKDRTGGCYEQYF. The CDR3 DNA sequence: TGTGCCAGCAGCAAAGATAGGACAGGGGGTTGTTACGAGCAGTACTTC.

The chain has TRBV6-5 and TRBJ1-1; 9 nucleotides align to TRBD1. Trimming cost V 2 bases and J 1 base; bases outside gene matches: 8. Germline assignment: CDR1 MNHEY and CDR2 SVGAGI. The CDR3 is made up of 17 amino acids. This chain's CDR3 is CASSYLTGTGKNTEAFF. CDR3 nucleotides: TGTGCCAGCAGTTACCTTACCGGGACAGGGAAGAACACTGAAGCTTTCTTT.

The CDR3 loop reads CASSKAAPSGSLILSYNEQFF. The DNA for the CDR3 is TGTGCCAGCAGCAAAGCTGCCCCTAGCGGGAGCTTGATTCTGTCCTACAATGAGCAGTTCTTC. The chain uses TRBV21-1 and TRBJ2-1; no check of the table's D call, TRBD2, against the DNA was made. TRBV21-1 is classified as a pseudogene. The CDR3 totals 21 residues.

This clonotype was recorded a few times. The chain links TRBV6-5 to TRBJ2-7; D may be TRBD2 (5 bases). Germline V gives CDR1 MNHEY, CDR2 SVGAGI. The CDR3 sequence is 15 residues long. V lost 2 bases and J 1 base, leaving 12 bases between the germline ends. In nucleotides, the CDR3 is TGTGCCAGCAGTTACGTCGGGGTTCCGTCCTACGAGCAGTACTTC. Translated: CASSYVGVPSYEQYF.

This clonotype was picked up one time. The chain uses TRBV11-3 and TRBJ2-1, with D possibly being TRBD1 or TRBD2 (5 bases each). Trimming left V 5 bases short and J 0 bases short, with 11 bases between. From germline, CDR1 is SGHNT and CDR2 YENEEA. The CDR3 extends over 15 amino acids. Here the CDR3 DNA reads TGTGCCAGCAGCCGTGGGACGGCCTCCTACAATGAGCAGTTCTTC. This sequence encodes CASSRGTASYNEQFF.

The V and J genes are TRBV28 and TRBJ2-7; possibly TRBD2 for D (5 bases). Deletions cut 5 bases from V and 2 bases from J, with 13 bases between. Germline values: CDR1 MDHEN, CDR2 SYDVKM. This CDR3 comprises 14 residues. This CDR3 is CASSPWGSAYEQYF. CDR3 nucleotide sequence: TGTGCCAGCAGTCCCTGGGGTAGCGCCTACGAGCAGTACTTC.

This clonotype was counted a few times. The chain uses TRBV6-1 and TRBJ1-2; 9 nucleotides agree with TRBD1. V lost 5 bases and J lost 1; bases outside the gene matches: 5. Germline CDR1 reads MNHNS; CDR2 reads SASEGT. The length of the CDR3 is 15 residues. The CDR3 DNA reads as TGTGCCAGCAGTCTGACAGGGGGAGTTAACTATGGCTACACCTTC. Protein product: CASSLTGGVNYGYTF.

The V and J genes are TRBV20-1 and TRBJ2-2; D remains ambiguous. This CDR3 has 13 amino acids. Germline V gives CDR1 DFQATT, CDR2 SNEGSKA (reference sequence). V was shortened by 0 bases and J by 6 bases, with 8 bases between the two germline ends. The CDR3 sequence: CSARDVSAGELFF. The CDR3 DNA reads as TGCAGTGCTAGAGACGTTTCGGCCGGGGAGCTGTTTTTT.

The gene calls are TRBV15 and TRBJ1-5; D not certain. There are 15 residues in the CDR3. V shed 0 bases and J shed 2 bases, with 8 bases lying between them. The germline CDR1 and CDR2 sequences are LNHNV and YYDKDF (reference sequence). Here the CDR3 DNA reads TGTGCCACCAGCAGAGAGGGTCTGGGCAATCAGCCCCAGCATTTT. Translated: CATSREGLGNQPQHF. The complete variable domain, with remaining parts taken from reference TRBV15 and TRBJ1-5, reads DAMVIQNPRYQVTQFGKPVTLSCSQTLNHNVMYWYQQKSSQAPKLLFHYYDKDFNNEADTPDNFQSRRPNTSFCFLDIRSPGLGDTAMYLCATSREGLGNQPQHFGDGTRLSIL.

This clonotype appeared a few times. The chain carries TRBV6-1 and TRBJ1-6; D may be TRBD1 (5 bases). CDR1 is MNHNS, CDR2 SASEGT, per germline. V gave up 2 bases and J gave up 0 bases, with 14 bases separating them. The CDR3 totals 18 residues. CDR3 protein: CASSEFVARGSYNSPLHF. The CDR3 coding sequence is TGTGCCAGCAGTGAATTTGTGGCGAGGGGCTCCTATAATTCACCCCTCCACTTT.

This chain joins TRBV20-1 and TRBJ2-1; the D is unclear. The germline V gene encodes CDR1 DFQATT and CDR2 SNEGSKA (reference sequence). Trimming left V 5 bases short and J 8 bases short, with 13 bases between. This CDR3 is 12 amino acids long. The CDR3 is CSASRASDEQFF. The CDR3 nucleotides read TGCAGTGCTTCCCGGGCGTCGGATGAGCAGTTCTTC.

This clonotype showed up just a few times. V gene TRBV28 combines with J gene TRBJ2-2, with 11 bases fitting TRBD1. V gave up 3 bases and J gave up 6 bases; unmatched junction bases: 3. CDR1 is MDHEN and CDR2 is SYDVKM in the germline V gene. The CDR3 totals 15 residues. CDR3 sequence reads: CASSLRDRGSGELFF. The CDR3 DNA reads TGTGCCAGCAGTTTGCGGGACAGGGGGTCCGGGGAGCTGTTTTTT.

By share, this clonotype ranks as medium-sized (0.01 to 0.1%). The rearrangement links TRBV10-3 to TRBJ1-5, with D perhaps TRBD1 (5 bases). This CDR3 comprises 15 residues. V was trimmed by 0 bases and J by 2 bases, leaving 8 bases between them. Germline-derived CDR1 and CDR2 are ENHRY and SYGVKD. The CDR3 nucleotides read TGTGCCATCAGTGAGTCAGGGGCGGGCAATCAGCCCCAGCATTTT. It codes for CAISESGAGNQPQHF.

CDR3 loop: CASSNGPGNIQYF. The CDR3 DNA is TGTGCCAGCAGTAACGGTCCTGGAAACATTCAGTACTTC. The chain is built from TRBV6-1 and TRBJ2-4; no definite D call. V dropped 5 bases and J dropped 6 bases, with 11 bases sitting between them. Per germline, CDR1 MNHNS and CDR2 SASEGT. CDR3 length: 13 residues.

V usage is TRBV6-1 and J usage is TRBJ2-7; 12 positions match TRBD2. Germline V gives CDR1 MNHNS, CDR2 SASEGT. V shed 8 bases and J 0 bases; nucleotides not matched to a gene: 2. This CDR3 contains 14 residues. This chain's CDR3 is CASLLAGGSYEQYF. CDR3 bases: TGTGCCAGCCTACTAGCGGGAGGCTCCTACGAGCAGTACTTC.

V is TRBV11-2 and J is TRBJ1-4, with a weak D call TRBD1 (5 bases). CDR1 and CDR2 from the germline V gene are SGHAT and FQNNGV. This CDR3 contains 13 residues. The ends were cut back, 5 bases at V and 3 bases at J, with 7 bases in the middle. The CDR3 is CASSRRANEKLFF. CDR3 in DNA: TGTGCCAGCAGCCGCAGGGCTAATGAAAAACTGTTTTTT.

This clonotype was counted once. The chain uses TRBV5-1 and TRBJ2-7; 11 bases are shared with TRBD1. Germline assignment: CDR1 SGHRS and CDR2 YFSETQ. The length of the CDR3 is 14 residues. Losses at the gene ends were 5 bases for V and 5 bases for J; bases not matched to a gene: 6. CDR3 region: CASSPGTGGNEQYF. In DNA, the CDR3 is TGCGCCAGCAGTCCCGGGACAGGGGGAAACGAGCAGTACTTC.

The sample holds one count of this clonotype. The chain combines TRBV20-1 with TRBJ2-1, with a possible D match to TRBD2 (5 bases). Germline V gene lookup returns CDR1 DFQATT and CDR2 SNEGSKA (reference sequence). The CDR3 is made up of 12 amino acids. The V end was cut by 5 bases, the J end by 12 bases, with 17 bases between. CDR3 in amino acids: CSAAGGGEAQFF. The CDR3 DNA follows: TGCAGTGCTGCAGGAGGTGGGGAAGCGCAGTTCTTC.

This clonotype occurred a few times. The CDR3 DNA follows: TGTGCCAGCAGCTCGAACAGGGGGCTGGATAGCTATGGCTACACCTTC. Protein sequence: CASSSNRGLDSYGYTF. The chain combines TRBV7-2 with TRBJ1-2, with TRBD1 matching over 9 bases. The ends lost 4 bases at V and 4 bases at J; junction bases unmatched: 10. CDR1 SGHTA and CDR2 FQGNSA come from the germline V gene. CDR3 length: 16 residues.

The chain recombines TRBV12-3 or TRBV12-4 with TRBJ2-5, with 9 bases lining up with TRBD1. The V and J ends lost 6 bases and 5 bases, in that order; junction bases with no gene match: 13. CDR3 size: 16 residues. DNA for the CDR3: TGTGCCAGCAGCCGTGCTAACAGGGGGCAGGGGGAGACCCAGTACTTC. Amino acid sequence: CASSRANRGQGETQYF.

V is TRBV7-9 and J is TRBJ1-3, with D unclear. The CDR3 is made up of 17 amino acids. Between the trimmed V and J ends, which lost 2 bases and 0 bases, there was a span of 14 bases. CDR1 is SEHNR and CDR2 is FQNEAQ in the germline V gene (reference sequence). The CDR3 DNA follows: TGTGCCAGCAGCTTAACACCGGACGTGAGCTCTGGAAACACCATATATTTT. It translates to CASSLTPDVSSGNTIYF.

V usage is TRBV7-9 and J usage is TRBJ2-7, with 12 positions matching TRBD1. Losses at the gene ends were 4 bases for V and 7 bases for J; bases not matched to a gene: 8. This CDR3 region has 15 residues. The germline CDR1 and CDR2 sequences are SEHNR and FQNEAQ (reference sequence). CDR3 residues: CASSSQGTGGQEQYF. The CDR3 bases are TGTGCCAGCAGCTCACAAGGGACAGGGGGCCAGGAGCAGTACTTC.

This clonotype has a handful of counts. The V and J genes are TRBV2 and TRBJ2-3; D ambiguous. V lost 2 bases and J 0 bases, leaving 6 bases between the germline ends. This CDR3 spans 14 amino acids. From germline, CDR1 is SNHLY and CDR2 FYNNEI. The CDR3 coding sequence is TGTGCCAGCAGTGAACAGCGAAGCACAGATACGCAGTATTTT. As protein: CASSEQRSTDTQYF.